These 10 T cell receptor beta chains share one sample of origin, sequenced in a study of shared clonotypes between healthy human individuals. The data were produced by immunoSEQ multiplex PCR, yet TCRdb's version contains in-frame clones alone and is incomplete. The sample shows millions of clones, around 95% of them seen only once. The specimen was naive CD4+ T cells sorted from blood. Subset defined: CD45RA+ positively selected. These receptors all come from a man aged 18 to 30 in good health.

The chain couples TRBV12-5 to TRBJ1-6, with 11 bases aligning to TRBD1. The CDR3 runs to 19 residues. Trimming took 5 bases from V and 9 from J; bases not matched to a gene: 18. Germline CDR1 is LGHNT and CDR2 is FRNRAP. CDR3 protein: CASGPPQGDRGAWGSPLHF. CDR3 DNA sequence: TGTGCTAGTGGTCCCCCCCAGGGGGACAGGGGGGCCTGGGGTTCACCCCTCCACTTT.

Concerning this clone: The same CDR3 can be traced to other DNA sequences in this sample. The chain combines TRBV14 with TRBJ1-5; 7 bases map to TRBD1. The CDR3 sequence is 13 residues long. CDR1 and CDR2 from the germline V gene are SGHDN and FVKESK. After removal of 4 bases from V and 4 bases from J, the junction contained 1 base not matched to a gene. CDR3 in DNA: TGTGCCAGCAGCCGGGACAGTAATCAGCCCCAGCATTTT. This encodes CASSRDSNQPQHF.

The CDR3 spells CASGLVQGVYNEQFF. CDR3 sequence (DNA): TGTGCTAGTGGTTTGGTACAGGGGGTATACAATGAGCAGTTCTTC. The chain couples TRBV12-5 to TRBJ2-1, with 8 bases fitting TRBD1. Looked up from germline, CDR1 is LGHNT and CDR2 is FRNRAP. The length of the CDR3 is 15 residues. The junction had 2 bases not matched to a gene; V was cut back by 0 bases and J by 4 bases.

This chain connects TRBV2 to TRBJ1-2, with D hard to call. Germline CDR1 reads SNHLY; CDR2 reads FYNNEI. The V end was cut by 4 bases, the J end by 8 bases, with 11 bases between. The CDR3 has 12 residues. The DNA of the CDR3 is TGTGCCAGCAGTGGCAGGAAGGACGGCTACACCTTC. Translated, it gives CASSGRKDGYTF.

The gene calls are TRBV9 and TRBJ2-4, with D possibly TRBD1 on 6 matching bases. CDR1 is SGDLS and CDR2 is YYNGEE in the germline V gene. V was shortened by 3 bases and J by 6 bases, with 16 bases between the two germline ends. The CDR3 is 15 amino acids. The CDR3 loop reads CASSASGTSRNIQYF. The CDR3 DNA is TGTGCCAGCAGCGCCTCCGGGACATCCAGAAACATTCAGTACTTC.

This chain links TRBV5-4 with TRBJ2-2; possibly TRBD1 for D (5 bases). CDR3 length equals 15 residues. Germline CDR1 and CDR2: SGHNT and YYREEE (reference sequence). V lost 0 bases and J lost 3, with 9 bases in between. CDR3 amino acids: CASSLGQRDTGELFF. The CDR3 DNA reads TGTGCCAGCAGCTTGGGACAGAGAGACACCGGGGAGCTGTTTTTT.

This sequence joins TRBV10-2 and TRBJ1-4, with D tentatively TRBD1 (6 bases). Deletions cut 0 bases from V and 7 bases from J, with 12 bases between. Germline V gene lookup returns CDR1 WSHSY and CDR2 SAAADI. CDR3 length equals 15 residues. The CDR3 coding sequence is TGCGCCAGCAGTGAGTCGACAGGCATGCGTGAAAAACTGTTTTTT. It yields the protein CASSESTGMREKLFF.

The chain links TRBV7-9 to TRBJ1-1; 7 bases agree with TRBD1. V shed 2 bases and J 1 base; nucleotides not matched to a gene: 1. CDR3 size: 14 residues. Germline values: CDR1 SEHNR, CDR2 FQNEAQ (reference sequence). CDR3 coding DNA: TGTGCCAGCAGCTTAAGGGGGCAGAACACTGAAGCTTTCTTT. It yields the protein CASSLRGQNTEAFF.

The chain combines TRBV5-6 with TRBJ2-7; the match to TRBD2 covers 9 bases. After removal of 4 bases from V and 3 bases from J, the junction contained 8 bases not matched to a gene. CDR3 length equals 15 residues. The V gene's germline CDR1 is SGHDT and CDR2 YYEEEE. CDR3 sequence: CASSQPGLAGYEQYF. The CDR3 DNA reads TGTGCCAGCAGCCAACCGGGACTAGCAGGCTACGAGCAGTACTTC.

This clone appeared a single time. J is TRBJ1-1 and V is TRBV6-6, with a weak D call TRBD1 (5 bases). Trimming removed 4 bases at V and 0 bases at J, with 9 bases between. CDR1 and CDR2 (germline): MNHNY, SVGAGI (reference sequence). This CDR3 comprises 14 residues. The CDR3 DNA sequence: TGTGCCAGCAGTTCGTCCAGGGTGAACACTGAAGCTTTCTTT. Its protein product is CASSSSRVNTEAFF.